This record covers a single T cell receptor beta chain. Its cognate antigen is unknown. Sequencing was performed with immunoSEQ multiplex PCR; in TCRdb, only in-frame clones are kept and a portion is missing. The sample records about 140,000 clones, over 75% being singletons. This entry is derived from a study of T cell responses to AZD1222 COVID-19 vaccine. The trim removed 8 bases at V and 7 bases at J, leaving 3 bases unmatched. Germline V CDR1 and CDR2: MNHEY, SMNVEV (reference sequence). The CDR3 consists of 11 residues. Study observations and caveats: As reported, nearly half of all spike-specific TCRs target variant regions that are unmutated. Spike-wide coverage was observed for vaccine-associated CD4 TCRs, with dominant responses at 160-218 and 743-854.

Sample: peripheral blood, taken on day 0 of AZD1222 vaccination. This sequence was found in an adult in good health. J is TRBJ2-3 and V is TRBV27, with 7 bases aligning to TRBD2. The CDR3 reads CASGGSNTQYF. The DNA of the CDR3 is TGTGCCAGCGGCGGGAGTAATACGCAGTATTTT.